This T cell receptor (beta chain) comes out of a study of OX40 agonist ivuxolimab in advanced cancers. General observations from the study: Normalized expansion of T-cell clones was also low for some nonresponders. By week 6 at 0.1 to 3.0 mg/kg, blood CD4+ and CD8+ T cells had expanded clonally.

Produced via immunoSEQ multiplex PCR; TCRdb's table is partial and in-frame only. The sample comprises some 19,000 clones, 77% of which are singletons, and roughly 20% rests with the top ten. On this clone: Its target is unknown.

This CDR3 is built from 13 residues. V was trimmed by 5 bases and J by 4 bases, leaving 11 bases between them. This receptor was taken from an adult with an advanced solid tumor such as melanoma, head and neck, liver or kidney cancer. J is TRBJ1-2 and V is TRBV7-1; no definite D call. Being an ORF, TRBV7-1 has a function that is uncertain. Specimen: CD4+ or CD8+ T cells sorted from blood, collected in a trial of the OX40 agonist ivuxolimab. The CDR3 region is CASSEGKTYGYTF. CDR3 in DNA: TGTGCCAGCAGCGAGGGAAAGACCTATGGCTACACCTTC.